These T cell receptor beta chains were read from a single sample in a study of T cell clones after liver transplantation. The table came from immunoSEQ multiplex PCR; TCRdb's copy has only in-frame clones and leaves some out. The sample includes some 70,000 clones, about four fifths of them seen just once. The specimen comprised CD4+ T cells from blood, sampled before liver transplant. These TCRs come from a human donor who received a liver transplant. Each CDR3 is given with its conserved first and last residue. The order of the fields is D gene, V gene, J gene, CDR3 protein. A D gene is named only where the DNA matches it firmly.

TRBD1,TRBV11-2,TRBJ2-6,CASTIDRAGANVLTF
.,TRBV6-1,TRBJ1-4,CASSEWASWWEKLFF
.,TRBV5-1,TRBJ1-2,CASSSDTGYGYTF
TRBD2,TRBV27,TRBJ2-2,CASRISGSVGELFF
.,TRBV6-6,TRBJ2-7,CASHSPKYEQYF
.,TRBV18,TRBJ2-1,CASSPPVIADVPFF
TRBD1,TRBV27,TRBJ2-1,CASSLPGQGNPGQFF
.,TRBV7-2,TRBJ1-5,CASSLDSGRHQPQHF
.,TRBV30,TRBJ2-1,CAWRVSGSYNEQFF
.,TRBV2,TRBJ1-5,CASSGEANQPQHF
.,TRBV5-1,TRBJ2-2,CASSSGSRTGELFF
.,TRBV2,TRBJ2-2,CASSPSPSAGAGELFF
.,TRBV19,TRBJ2-3,CASRVSGADTQYF
TRBD2,TRBV5-1,TRBJ2-7,CASSSQAGPNYEQYF